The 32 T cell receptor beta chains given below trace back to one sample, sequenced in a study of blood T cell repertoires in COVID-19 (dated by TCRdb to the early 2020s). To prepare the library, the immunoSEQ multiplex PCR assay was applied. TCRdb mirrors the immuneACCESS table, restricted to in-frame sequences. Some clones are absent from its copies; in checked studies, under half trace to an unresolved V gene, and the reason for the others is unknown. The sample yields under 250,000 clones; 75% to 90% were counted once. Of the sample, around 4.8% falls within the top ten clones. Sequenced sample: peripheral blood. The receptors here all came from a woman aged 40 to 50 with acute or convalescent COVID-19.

The CDR3 is CASSSDIQQPQHF. Written as DNA, the CDR3 is TGTGCCAGCAGTTCCGACATTCAGCAGCCCCAGCATTTT. The chain employs TRBV6-5 and TRBJ1-5; no reliable D call. Trimming pared 4 bases from V and 7 bases from J, leaving 11 bases between. Germline V gene sequence: CDR1 MNHEY, CDR2 SVGAGI. This CDR3 is built from 13 residues.

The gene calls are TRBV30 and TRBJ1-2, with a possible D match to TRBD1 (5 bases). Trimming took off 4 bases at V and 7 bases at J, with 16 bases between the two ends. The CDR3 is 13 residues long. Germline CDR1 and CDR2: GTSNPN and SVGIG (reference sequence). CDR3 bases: TGTGCCTGGACCACATTGGGGGGGGTTGGCTACACCTTC. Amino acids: CAWTTLGGVGYTF. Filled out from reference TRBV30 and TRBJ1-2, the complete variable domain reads SQTIHQWPATLVQPVGSPLSLECTVEGTSNPNLYWYRQAAGRGLQLLFYSVGIGQISSEVPQNLSASRPQDRQFILSSKKLLLSDSGFYLCAWTTLGGVGYTFGSGTRLTVV.

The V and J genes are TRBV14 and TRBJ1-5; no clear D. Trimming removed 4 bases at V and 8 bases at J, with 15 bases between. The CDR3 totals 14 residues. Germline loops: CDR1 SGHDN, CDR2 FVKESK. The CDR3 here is CASSRTGEGKPQHF. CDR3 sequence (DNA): TGTGCCAGCAGCCGGACTGGAGAAGGGAAGCCCCAGCATTTT.

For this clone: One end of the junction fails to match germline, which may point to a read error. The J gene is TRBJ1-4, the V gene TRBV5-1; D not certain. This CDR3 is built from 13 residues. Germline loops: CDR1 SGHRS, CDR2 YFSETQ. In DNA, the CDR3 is TGCGCCAGCAGCTTGTTTGCTAACGAAAAACTGTTTTTT. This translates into CASSLFANEKLFF.

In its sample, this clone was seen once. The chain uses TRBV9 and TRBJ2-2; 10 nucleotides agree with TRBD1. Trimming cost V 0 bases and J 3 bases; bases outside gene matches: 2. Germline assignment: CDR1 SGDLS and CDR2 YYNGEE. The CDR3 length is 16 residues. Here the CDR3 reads CASSVGGQGYTGELFF. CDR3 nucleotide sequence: TGTGCCAGCAGCGTAGGGGGACAGGGGTACACCGGGGAGCTGTTTTTT.

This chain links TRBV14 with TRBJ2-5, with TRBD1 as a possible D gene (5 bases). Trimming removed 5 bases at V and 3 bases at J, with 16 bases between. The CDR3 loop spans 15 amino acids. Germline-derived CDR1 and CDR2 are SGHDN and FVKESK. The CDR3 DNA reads TGTGCCAGCAGCTCAAGGCAGGGATACGAAGAGACCCAGTACTTC. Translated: CASSSRQGYEETQYF.

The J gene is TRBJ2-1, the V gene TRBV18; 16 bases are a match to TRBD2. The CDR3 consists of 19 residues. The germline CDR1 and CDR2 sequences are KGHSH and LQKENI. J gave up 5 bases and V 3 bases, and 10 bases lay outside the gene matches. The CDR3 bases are TGTGCCAGCTCACCCACGCCCGGGACTAGCGGGGGGGCCGACAATGAGCAGTTCTTC. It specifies CASSPTPGTSGGADNEQFF.

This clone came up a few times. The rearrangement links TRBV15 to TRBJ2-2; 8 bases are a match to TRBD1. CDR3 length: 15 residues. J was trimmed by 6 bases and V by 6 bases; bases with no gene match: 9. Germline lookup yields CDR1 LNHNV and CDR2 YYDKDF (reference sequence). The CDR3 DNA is TGTGCCACCAGTCACCTGGACAGGGATGCCGGGGAGCTGTTTTTT. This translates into CATSHLDRDAGELFF.

For the CDR3, the DNA is TGTGCCAGCAGCGTAGCTTCCGGGGCAGATACGCAGTATTTT. This gives the protein CASSVASGADTQYF. The chain joins TRBV9 to TRBJ2-3; possibly TRBD2 for D (5 bases). The germline CDR1 and CDR2 sequences are SGDLS and YYNGEE. CDR3 length: 14 amino acids. V was cut by 0 bases and J by 4 bases, with 9 bases left in between.

The CDR3 coding sequence is TGCGCCAGCAGCTTGGGTGGGGTACGGGGCACTGAAGCTTTCTTT. It is translated as CASSLGGVRGTEAFF. The J gene is TRBJ1-1, the V gene TRBV5-1; unclear D gene. V dropped 0 bases and J dropped 4 bases, with 13 bases sitting between them. Germline CDR1 and CDR2: SGHRS and YFSETQ. The CDR3 contains 15 residues.

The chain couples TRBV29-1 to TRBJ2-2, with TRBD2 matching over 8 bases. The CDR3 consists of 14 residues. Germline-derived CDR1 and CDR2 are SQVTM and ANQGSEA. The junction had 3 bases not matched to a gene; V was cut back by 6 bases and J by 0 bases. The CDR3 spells CSVRGGTNTGELFF. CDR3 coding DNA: TGCAGCGTCCGGGGGGGAACGAACACCGGGGAGCTGTTTTTT.

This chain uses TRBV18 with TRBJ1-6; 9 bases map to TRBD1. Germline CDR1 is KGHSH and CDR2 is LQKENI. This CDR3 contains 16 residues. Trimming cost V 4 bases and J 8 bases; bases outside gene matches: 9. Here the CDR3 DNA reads TGTGCCAGCTCACGCCCGGGACAGGGCGGAGATTCACCCCTCCACTTT. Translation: CASSRPGQGGDSPLHF.

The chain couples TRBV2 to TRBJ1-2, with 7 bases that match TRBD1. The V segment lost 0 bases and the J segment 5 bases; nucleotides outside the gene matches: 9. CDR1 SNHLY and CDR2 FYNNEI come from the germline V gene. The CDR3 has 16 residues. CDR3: CASSEALQGQRYGYTF. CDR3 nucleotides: TGTGCCAGCAGTGAAGCGCTTCAGGGACAGCGATATGGCTACACCTTC.

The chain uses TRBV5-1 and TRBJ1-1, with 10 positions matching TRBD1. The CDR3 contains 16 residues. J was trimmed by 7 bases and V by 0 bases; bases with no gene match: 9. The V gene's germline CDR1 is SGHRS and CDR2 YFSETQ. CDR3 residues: CASSLADRGQEGEAFF. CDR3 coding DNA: TGCGCCAGCAGCTTGGCAGACAGGGGGCAAGAGGGTGAAGCTTTCTTT.

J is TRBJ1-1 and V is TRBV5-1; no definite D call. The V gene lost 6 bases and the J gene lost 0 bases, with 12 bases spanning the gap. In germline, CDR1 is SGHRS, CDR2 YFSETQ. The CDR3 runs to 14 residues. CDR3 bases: TGCGCCAGCAAGAGGGCGCAAATGAACACTGAAGCTTTCTTT. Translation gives CASKRAQMNTEAFF.

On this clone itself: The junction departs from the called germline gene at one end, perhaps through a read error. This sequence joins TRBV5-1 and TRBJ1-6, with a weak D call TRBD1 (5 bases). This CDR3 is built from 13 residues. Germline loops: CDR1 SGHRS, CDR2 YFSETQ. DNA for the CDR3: TGCGCCCGCAGTTGGGGGGGGGATTCACCCCTCCACTTT. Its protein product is CARSWGGDSPLHF.

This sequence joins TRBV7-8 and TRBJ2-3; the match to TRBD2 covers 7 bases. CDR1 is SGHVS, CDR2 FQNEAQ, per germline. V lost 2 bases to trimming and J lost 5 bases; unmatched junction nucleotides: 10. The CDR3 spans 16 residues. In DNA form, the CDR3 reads TGTGCCAGCAGCTTACTCGGGGGGACCGGTTTAGATACGCAGTATTTT. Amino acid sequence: CASSLLGGTGLDTQYF.

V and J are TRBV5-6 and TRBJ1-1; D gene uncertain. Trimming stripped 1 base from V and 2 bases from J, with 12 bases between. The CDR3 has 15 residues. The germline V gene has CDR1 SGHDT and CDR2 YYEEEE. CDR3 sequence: CASSLLTKLNTEAFF. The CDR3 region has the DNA TGTGCCAGCAGCTTGTTGACAAAGCTTAACACTGAAGCTTTCTTT. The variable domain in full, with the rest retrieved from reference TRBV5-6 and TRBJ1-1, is DAGVTQSPTHLIKTRGQQVTLRCSPKSGHDTVSWYQQALGQGPQFIFQYYEEEERQRGNFPDRFSGHQFPNYSSELNVNALLLGDSALYLCASSLLTKLNTEAFFGQGTRLTVV.

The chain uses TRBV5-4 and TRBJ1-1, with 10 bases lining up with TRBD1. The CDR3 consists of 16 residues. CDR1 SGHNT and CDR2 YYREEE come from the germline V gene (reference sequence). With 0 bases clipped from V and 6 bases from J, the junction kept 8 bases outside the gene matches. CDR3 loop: CASSLDPGQGSSEAFF. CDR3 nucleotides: TGTGCCAGCAGCTTGGATCCGGGACAGGGGAGTTCTGAAGCTTTCTTT.

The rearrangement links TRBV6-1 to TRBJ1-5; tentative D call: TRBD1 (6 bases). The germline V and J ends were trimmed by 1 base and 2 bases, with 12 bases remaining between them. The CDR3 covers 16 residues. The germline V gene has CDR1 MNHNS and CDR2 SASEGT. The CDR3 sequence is CASSEGRGEGNQPQHF. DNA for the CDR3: TGTGCCAGCAGTGAAGGCAGGGGAGAAGGCAATCAGCCCCAGCATTTT.

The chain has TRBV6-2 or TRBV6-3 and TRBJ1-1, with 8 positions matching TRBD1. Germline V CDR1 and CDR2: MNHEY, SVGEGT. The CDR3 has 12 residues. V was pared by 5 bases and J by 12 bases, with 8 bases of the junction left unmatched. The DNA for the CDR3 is TGTGCCAGCAGTCCCCGGACAGGGTCGACTTTCTTT. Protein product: CASSPRTGSTFF.

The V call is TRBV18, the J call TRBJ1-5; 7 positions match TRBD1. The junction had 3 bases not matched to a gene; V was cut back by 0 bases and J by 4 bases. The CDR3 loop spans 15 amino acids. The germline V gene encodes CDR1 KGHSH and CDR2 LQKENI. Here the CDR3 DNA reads TGTGCCAGCTCACCACCGGGACAGAATAATCAGCCCCAGCATTTT. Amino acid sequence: CASSPPGQNNQPQHF.

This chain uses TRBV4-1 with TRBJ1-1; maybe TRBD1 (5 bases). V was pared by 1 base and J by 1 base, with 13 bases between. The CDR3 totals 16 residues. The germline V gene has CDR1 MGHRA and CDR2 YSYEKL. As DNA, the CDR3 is TGCGCCAGCAGCCAAGGAGCGGGGACCGGGAACACTGAAGCTTTCTTT. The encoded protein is CASSQGAGTGNTEAFF.

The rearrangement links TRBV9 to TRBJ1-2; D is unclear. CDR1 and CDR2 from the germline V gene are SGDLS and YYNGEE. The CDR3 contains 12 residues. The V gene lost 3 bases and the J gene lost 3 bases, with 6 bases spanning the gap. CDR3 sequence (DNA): TGTGCCAGCAGCGGAGAAGACTATGGCTACACCTTC. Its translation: CASSGEDYGYTF.

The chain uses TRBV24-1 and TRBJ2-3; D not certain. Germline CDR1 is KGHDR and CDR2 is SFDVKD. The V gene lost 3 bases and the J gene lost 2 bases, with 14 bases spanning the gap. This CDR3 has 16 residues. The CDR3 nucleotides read TGTGCCACCAGTGATCCCGTGGGCAGCCCCACAGATACGCAGTATTTT. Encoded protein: CATSDPVGSPTDTQYF.

The DNA for the CDR3 is TGCGCCAGCAGCCCTACGATCCAACCTAACCCCGGGGAGCTGTTTTTT. Protein sequence: CASSPTIQPNPGELFF. The rearrangement uses TRBV4-1 and TRBJ2-2; D remains unclear. Trimming shortened V by 4 bases and J by 6 bases, and 18 bases separated the two germline ends. The length of the CDR3 is 16 residues. Germline V CDR1 and CDR2: MGHRA, YSYEKL.

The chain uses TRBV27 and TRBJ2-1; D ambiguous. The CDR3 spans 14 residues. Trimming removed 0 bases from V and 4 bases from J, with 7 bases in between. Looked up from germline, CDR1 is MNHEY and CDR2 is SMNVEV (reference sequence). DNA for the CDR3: TGTGCCAGCAGTTTATCTACGGGTTACAATGAGCAGTTCTTC. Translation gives CASSLSTGYNEQFF.

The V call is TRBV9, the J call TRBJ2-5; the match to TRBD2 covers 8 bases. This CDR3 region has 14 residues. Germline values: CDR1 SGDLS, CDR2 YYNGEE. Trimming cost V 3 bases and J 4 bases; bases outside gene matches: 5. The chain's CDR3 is CASSATSGGETQYF. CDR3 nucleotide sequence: TGTGCCAGCAGCGCTACTAGCGGAGGAGAGACCCAGTACTTC. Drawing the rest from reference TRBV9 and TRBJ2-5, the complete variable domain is DSGVTQTPKHLITATGQRVTLRCSPRSGDLSVYWYQQSLDQGLQFLIQYYNGEERAKGNILERFSAQQFPDLHSELNLSSLELGDSALYFCASSATSGGETQYFGPGTRLLVL.

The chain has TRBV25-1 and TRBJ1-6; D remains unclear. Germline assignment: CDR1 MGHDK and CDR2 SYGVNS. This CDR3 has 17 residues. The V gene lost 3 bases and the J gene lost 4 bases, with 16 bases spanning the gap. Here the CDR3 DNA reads TGTGCCAGCAGTGATCATGGAGGGCTGGGATATAATTCACCCCTCCACTTT. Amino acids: CASSDHGGLGYNSPLHF. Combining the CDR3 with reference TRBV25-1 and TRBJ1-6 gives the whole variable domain EADIYQTPRYLVIGTGKKITLECSQTMGHDKMYWYQQDPGMELHLIHYSYGVNSTEKGDLSSESTVSRIRTEHFPLTLESARPSHTSQYLCASSDHGGLGYNSPLHFGNGTRLTVT.

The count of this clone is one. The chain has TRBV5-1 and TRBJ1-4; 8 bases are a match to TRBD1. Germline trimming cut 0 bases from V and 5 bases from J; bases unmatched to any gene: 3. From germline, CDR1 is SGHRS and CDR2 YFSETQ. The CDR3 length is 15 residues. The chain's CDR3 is CASSLGYRGNEKLFF. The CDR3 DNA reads TGCGCCAGCAGCTTGGGTTACAGGGGGAATGAAAAACTGTTTTTT.

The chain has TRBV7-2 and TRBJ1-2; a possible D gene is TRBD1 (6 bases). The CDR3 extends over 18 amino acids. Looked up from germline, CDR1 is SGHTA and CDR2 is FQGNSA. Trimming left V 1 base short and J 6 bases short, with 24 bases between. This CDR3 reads CASSLGWKGESVEDGYTF. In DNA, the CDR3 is TGTGCCAGCAGCTTAGGGTGGAAGGGGGAAAGCGTCGAGGATGGCTACACCTTC. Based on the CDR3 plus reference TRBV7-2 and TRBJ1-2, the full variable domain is GAGVSQSPSNKVTEKGKDVELRCDPISGHTALYWYRQSLGQGLEFLIYFQGNSAPDKSGLPSDRFSAERTGGSVSTLTIQRTQQEDSAVYLCASSLGWKGESVEDGYTFGSGTRLTVV.

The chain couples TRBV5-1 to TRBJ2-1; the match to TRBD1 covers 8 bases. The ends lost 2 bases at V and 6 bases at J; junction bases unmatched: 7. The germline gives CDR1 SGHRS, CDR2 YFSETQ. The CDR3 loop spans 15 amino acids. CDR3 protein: CASSLGDRTFNEQFF. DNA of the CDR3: TGCGCCAGCAGCTTAGGGGACAGGACCTTCAATGAGCAGTTCTTC.